A single sample is the source of the 20 T cell receptor beta chains below, sequenced in a study of blood T cells in healthy people across ages. A second about 7 to 12 cycle PCR used barcoded and J-beta primers. TCRdb reprocessed the 5' RACE reads via MiXCR and lists one record per CDR3 protein. Here the sample spans about 780,000 distinct CDR3 sequences, 60% to 80% being singletons. The sample comprised blood. These receptors originate from a man aged 25-45 years in good health.

V is TRBV4-3 and J is TRBJ2-7; D call uncertain. The J call may not be correct, given that the DNA end is closer to TRBJ2-5. This CDR3 is 15 amino acids long. Germline CDR1 and CDR2: LGHNA and YSLEER. The CDR3 spells CASSQGPQVRETQYF. The CDR3 DNA reads as TGCGCCAGCAGCCAAGGACCTCAGGTCAGGGAGACCCAGTACTTC.

The chain joins TRBV9 to TRBJ2-4; 9 nucleotides align to TRBD1. This CDR3 spans 15 amino acids. V lost 3 bases and J lost 2; bases outside the gene matches: 3. The germline gives CDR1 SGDLS, CDR2 YYNGEE. The CDR3 DNA follows: TGTGCCAGCAGCGGGACAGGGGTGACCAAAAACATTCAGTACTTC. Translating gives CASSGTGVTKNIQYF.

The gene calls are TRBV5-1 and TRBJ2-1; 8 bases agree with TRBD1. V lost 1 base and J lost 9; bases outside the gene matches: 6. CDR1 and CDR2 (germline): SGHRS, YFSETQ. There are 14 residues in the CDR3. Written as DNA, the CDR3 is TGCGCCAGCAGCTTGAGCACTGGGACAGGTGAGCAGTTCTTC. Protein sequence: CASSLSTGTGEQFF.

The V call is TRBV20-1, the J call TRBJ2-3; 9 bases are a match to TRBD1. Germline V CDR1 and CDR2: DFQATT, SNEGSKA (reference sequence). The V and J ends lost 6 bases and 2 bases, in that order; junction bases with no gene match: 9. The CDR3 sequence is 15 residues long. This CDR3 is CSARDRELYTDTQYF. CDR3 nucleotide sequence: TGCAGTGCCCGGGACAGGGAACTATACACAGATACGCAGTATTTT.

The chain joins TRBV4-2 to TRBJ2-1; 13 bases are a match to TRBD2. The closer fit of TRBJ2-7 to the DNA end suggests the J call may be wrong. CDR3 length: 15 residues. Germline V gene sequence: CDR1 LGHNA, CDR2 YNFKEQ. The CDR3 reads CASSQLGTSGDEQYF. The DNA for the CDR3 is TGTGCCAGCAGTCAGCTCGGGACTAGCGGGGACGAGCAGTACTTC.

The rearrangement links TRBV7-9 to TRBJ1-4; 7 bases align to TRBD1. The CDR3 is 14 amino acids. Germline V gene lookup returns CDR1 SEHNR and CDR2 FQNEAQ (reference sequence). After removal of 5 bases from V and 8 bases from J, the junction contained 8 bases not matched to a gene. The CDR3 DNA follows: TGTGCCAGCAGCGTCGACAGGGATCGGGAAAAACTGTTTTTT. It encodes CASSVDRDREKLFF.

The J gene is TRBJ1-2, the V gene TRBV7-9; 8 bases line up with TRBD1. The trim removed 10 bases at V and 4 bases at J, leaving 8 bases unmatched. Germline lookup yields CDR1 SEHNR and CDR2 FQNEAQ (reference sequence). The CDR3 extends over 13 amino acids. CDR3 loop: CAIGQGVGYGYTF. CDR3 nucleotides: TGTGCCATCGGACAGGGTGTCGGCTATGGCTACACCTTC.

This clonotype was seen a handful of times. The rearrangement uses TRBV6-5 and TRBJ2-3, with 8 bases identical to TRBD2. CDR1 is MNHEY and CDR2 is SVGAGI in the germline V gene. The CDR3 covers 15 residues. V lost 7 bases and J lost 0; bases outside the gene matches: 6. The CDR3 bases are TGTGCCAGCACCCTGAGCGGGGGTAGCACAGATACGCAGTATTTT. The encoded protein is CASTLSGGSTDTQYF.

The chain carries TRBV6-2 or TRBV6-3 and TRBJ1-1; D uncertain. CDR3 length: 14 amino acids. V lost 5 bases, J lost 1 base, and 11 bases lay in between. Per germline, CDR1 MNHEY and CDR2 SVGEGT. The DNA of the CDR3 is TGTGCCAGCAGTATAATATCGGGGAACACTGAAGCTTTCTTT. This gives the protein CASSIISGNTEAFF.

The chain employs TRBV7-8 and TRBJ1-1, with D possibly TRBD1 on 5 matching bases. The CDR3 covers 17 residues. Trimming shortened V by 4 bases and J by 0 bases, and 18 bases separated the two germline ends. Germline CDR1 and CDR2: SGHVS and FQNEAQ. The DNA for the CDR3 is TGTGCCAGCAGCTCTGGGACCCGACGGTCGATGAACACTGAAGCTTTCTTT. Its protein product is CASSSGTRRSMNTEAFF. The full variable domain, with the rest looked up from reference TRBV7-8 and TRBJ1-1, is GAGVSQSPRYKVAKRGQDVALRCDPISGHVSLFWYQQALGQGPEFLTYFQNEAQLDKSGLPSDRFFAERPEGSVSTLKIQRTQQEDSAVYLCASSSGTRRSMNTEAFFGQGTRLTVV.

This clonotype appeared a few times. The chain is built from TRBV9 and TRBJ1-4; D call uncertain. The CDR3 consists of 15 residues. Between the trimmed V and J ends, which lost 0 bases and 5 bases, there was a span of 11 bases. CDR1 is SGDLS and CDR2 is YYNGEE in the germline V gene. CDR3 residues: CASSVGAGINEKLFF. As DNA, the CDR3 is TGTGCCAGCAGCGTAGGAGCTGGGATCAATGAAAAACTGTTTTTT.

This clonotype has only one observation. This chain's CDR3 is CASSVLAYNEQFF. The CDR3 DNA is TGTGCCAGCAGTGTACTCGCCTACAATGAGCAGTTCTTC. The genes are TRBV28 and TRBJ2-1; D is ambiguous. V gave up 5 bases and J gave up 2 bases, with 7 bases separating them. The CDR3 totals 13 residues. Germline loops: CDR1 MDHEN, CDR2 SYDVKM.

There are a few counts of this clonotype. This sequence joins TRBV10-3 and TRBJ1-2; D unclear. CDR3 length: 17 amino acids. Germline assignment: CDR1 ENHRY and CDR2 SYGVKD. Trimming removed 1 base from V and 4 bases from J, with 19 bases in between. CDR3 bases: TGTGCCATCAGTGAGTTAGAGGTGCCCACGGTGGGCTATGGCTACACCTTC. It encodes CAISELEVPTVGYGYTF.

The table lists this clonotype with a few counts. The rearrangement joins TRBV29-1 to TRBJ2-4; either TRBD1 or TRBD2 may fit D (5 bases each). The J call may be faulty, since TRBJ2-7 better matches the DNA end. Germline CDR1 reads SQVTM; CDR2 reads ANQGSEA. The CDR3 spans 13 residues. The CDR3 region is CSVAQGVSYEQYF. The CDR3 coding sequence is TGCAGCGTTGCCCAGGGAGTTTCCTACGAGCAGTACTTC.

This rearrangement joins TRBV30 to TRBJ2-5, with 7 bases identical to TRBD1. The CDR3 covers 15 residues. V lost 0 bases to trimming and J lost 4 bases; unmatched junction nucleotides: 8. The germline gives CDR1 GTSNPN, CDR2 SVGIG (reference sequence). This CDR3 reads CAWSVQGPKGETQYF. The CDR3 region has the DNA TGTGCCTGGAGTGTACAGGGGCCGAAGGGAGAGACCCAGTACTTC.

This clonotype is a singleton in its sample. This rearrangement joins TRBV5-1 to TRBJ2-1; D possibly corresponds to TRBD1 (6 bases). The CDR3 is made up of 14 amino acids. Germline values: CDR1 SGHRS, CDR2 YFSETQ. The V end was cut by 2 bases, the J end by 5 bases, with 11 bases between. CDR3 amino acids: CASSLGQTHNEQFF. The CDR3 DNA sequence: TGCGCCAGCAGCTTAGGACAGACCCACAATGAGCAGTTCTTC.

This clonotype was recorded a few times. The V and J genes are TRBV7-9 and TRBJ1-5; no reliable D call. Germline V gene lookup returns CDR1 SEHNR and CDR2 FQNEAQ (reference sequence). There are 14 residues in the CDR3. V lost 5 bases, J lost 3 bases, and 11 bases lay in between. CDR3 sequence reads: CASSTWQHNQPQHF. For the CDR3, the DNA is TGTGCCAGCAGCACCTGGCAACACAATCAGCCCCAGCATTTT.

V and J are TRBV12-3 or TRBV12-4 and TRBJ2-4, with TRBD2 as a possible D gene (5 bases). Trimming shortened V by 5 bases and J by 0 bases, and 17 bases separated the two germline ends. This CDR3 comprises 17 residues. The CDR3 spells CASSGVGLTLAKNIQYF. As DNA, the CDR3 is TGTGCCAGCAGTGGGGTAGGACTGACCCTAGCCAAAAACATTCAGTACTTC.

The genes are TRBV20-1 and TRBJ2-5; 12 positions match TRBD2. The CDR3 has 16 amino acids. Germline V gene sequence: CDR1 DFQATT, CDR2 SNEGSKA (reference sequence). CDR3 nucleotide sequence: TGCAGCGCCGCGACTAGCGGGGGAGATTTTGTTGAGACCCAGTACTTC. Protein product: CSAATSGGDFVETQYF.

This clonotype was counted a single time. The chain employs TRBV7-2 and TRBJ2-2; D is unresolved. V was trimmed by 1 base and J by 6 bases, leaving 9 bases between them. The CDR3 has 14 amino acids. Germline V gene lookup returns CDR1 SGHTA and CDR2 FQGNSA. The CDR3 nucleotides are TGTGCCAGCAGCTTAGTAATTAGTTCCGGGGAGCTGTTTTTT. Translated: CASSLVISSGELFF.